The 23 T cell receptor beta chains in this list originate from one sample, sequenced in a study of identical twins (dated by TCRdb to about 2016). Library generation was performed with 5' RACE. Sequencing instrument: Illumina HiSeq 2000. In TCRdb, the public reads were trimmed at Q25 with fastp and aligned with MiXCR, with productive beta chains retained. When rows share a CDR3 protein, they turn into one entry using the most common DNA and genes. This sample holds approximately 550,000 distinct CDR3 sequences; 20% to 25% were observed only once. The leading ten clones occupy approximately 0.48% of the sample. These data also formed part of another study, on yellow fever vaccine responses in identical twins.

What was sequenced was CD4+ T cells sorted from blood. The receptors derive from a woman younger than 35 in good health.

V is TRBV6-1 and J is TRBJ2-7, with 8 bases identical to TRBD1. Germline loops: CDR1 MNHNS, CDR2 SASEGT. The CDR3 length is 14 residues. V shed 10 bases and J 7 bases; nucleotides not matched to a gene: 15. The CDR3 loop reads CATATGTGRLEQYF. Here the CDR3 DNA reads TGTGCCACGGCTACCGGGACAGGCAGATTGGAGCAGTACTTC.

In this sample, this clonotype turned up many times. This chain joins TRBV5-1 and TRBJ1-2; no clear D gene. The CDR3 length is 16 residues. Trimming shortened V by 0 bases and J by 0 bases, and 12 bases separated the two germline ends. Germline V CDR1 and CDR2: SGHRS, YFSETQ. In DNA form, the CDR3 reads TGCGCCAGCAGCTTGGGGTTCGAGGCTTCTAACTATGGCTACACCTTC. This encodes CASSLGFEASNYGYTF. The full variable domain, rest sourced from reference TRBV5-1 and TRBJ1-2, is KAGVTQTPRYLIKTRGQQVTLSCSPISGHRSVSWYQQTPGQGLQFLFEYFSETQRNKGNFPGRFSGRQFSNSRSEMNVSTLELGDSALYLCASSLGFEASNYGYTFGSGTRLTVV.

This clonotype was observed a handful of times. The gene calls are TRBV24-1 and TRBJ1-5; the D is unclear. Germline CDR1 KGHDR, CDR2 SFDVKD. The CDR3 has 14 residues. V lost 0 bases and J 6 bases, leaving 8 bases between the germline ends. The CDR3 bases are TGTGCCACCAGTGATTTGCCGGGAGGTCAGCCCCAGCATTTT. It specifies CATSDLPGGQPQHF.

This clonotype was counted once. The chain recombines TRBV5-8 with TRBJ2-1, with a possible D match to TRBD2 (6 bases). Germline CDR1 is SGHTS and CDR2 is YDEGEE. V was trimmed by 6 bases and J by 7 bases, leaving 11 bases between them. The CDR3 has 12 amino acids. The CDR3 nucleotides read TGTGCCAGCACCCGGACTACGAATGAGCAGTTCTTC. Translation gives CASTRTTNEQFF.

This sequence joins TRBV7-3 and TRBJ2-2; D is unclear. The ends were cut back, 4 bases at V and 4 bases at J, with 7 bases in the middle. The CDR3 runs to 13 residues. Germline assignment: CDR1 SGHTA and CDR2 FQGTGA. In DNA form, the CDR3 reads TGTGCCAGCAGCTGGGGAAGCACCGGGGAGCTGTTTTTT. Amino acids: CASSWGSTGELFF.

This clonotype was counted a single time. V gene TRBV7-8 combines with J gene TRBJ2-7, with D possibly matching TRBD1 (5 bases). Germline lookup yields CDR1 SGHVS and CDR2 FQNEAQ. The CDR3 has 14 residues. Between the trimmed V and J ends, which lost 4 bases and 2 bases, there was a span of 12 bases. Written as DNA, the CDR3 is TGTGCCAGCAGCTCGCTGACAGTCGCCTACGAGCAGTACTTC. This codes for CASSSLTVAYEQYF.

This clonotype occurred many times. This CDR3 is CASSLRGQINYGYTF. The CDR3 coding sequence is TGTGCCAGCAGCCTTCGGGGACAGATAAACTATGGCTACACCTTC. V and J are TRBV12-3 or TRBV12-4 and TRBJ1-2; 7 positions match TRBD1. V lost 6 bases and J lost 2; bases outside the gene matches: 9. The length of the CDR3 is 15 residues.

This rearrangement joins TRBV5-8 to TRBJ2-7; D may be TRBD2 (6 bases). The CDR3 is 14 residues long. V dropped 6 bases and J dropped 7 bases, with 20 bases sitting between them. The germline V gene encodes CDR1 SGHTS and CDR2 YDEGEE. Written as DNA, the CDR3 is TGTGCCAGCACCTTTGAGCCGGGGGATGAAGAGCAGTACTTC. Translated, it gives CASTFEPGDEEQYF.

This clonotype was detected only a few times. The J gene is TRBJ2-3, the V gene TRBV11-2; TRBD2 aligns across 13 bases. Germline V CDR1 and CDR2: SGHAT, FQNNGV. Trimming at V came to 5 bases and at J to 4 bases, leaving 6 bases not matched to a gene. The CDR3 has 16 amino acids. CDR3 nucleotide sequence: TGTGCCAGCAGCCTCTCACTAGCGGGAGGGGCAGATACGCAGTATTTT. Its translation is CASSLSLAGGADTQYF.

This clonotype showed up just a few times. V is TRBV12-3 or TRBV12-4 and J is TRBJ1-2; TRBD1 agrees at 11 bases. The length of the CDR3 is 18 residues. With V trimmed by 5 bases and J by 0 bases, 11 bases remained unmatched. CDR3 nucleotides: TGTGCCAGCAGTCTCAACGGACAGGGGGCTTTCACTAACTATGGCTACACCTTC. Protein sequence: CASSLNGQGAFTNYGYTF.

This clonotype was found a few times. This rearrangement joins TRBV20-1 to TRBJ2-1; possibly TRBD1 or TRBD2 for D (5 bases each). Germline V lookup: CDR1 DFQATT, CDR2 SNEGSKA (reference sequence). The CDR3 runs to 13 residues. Trimming left V 8 bases short and J 9 bases short, with 20 bases between. CDR3 region: CSPVSGTHGEQFF. The CDR3 DNA reads as TGCAGTCCCGTCTCCGGGACCCACGGTGAGCAGTTCTTC.

The rearrangement links TRBV29-1 to TRBJ2-1; possible D gene TRBD2, 6 bases. This CDR3 is built from 13 residues. Germline CDR1 reads SQVTM; CDR2 reads ANQGSEA. V lost 7 bases and J lost 4, with 14 bases in between. CDR3 amino acids: CSALGGGYNEQFF. The CDR3 DNA follows: TGCAGCGCTTTGGGAGGAGGGTACAATGAGCAGTTCTTC.

The rearrangement uses TRBV7-9 and TRBJ1-5; 11 bases fit TRBD1. With 5 bases clipped from V and 6 bases from J, the junction kept 3 bases outside the gene matches. CDR3 length: 14 amino acids. CDR1 and CDR2 from the germline V gene are SEHNR and FQNEAQ (reference sequence). CDR3 sequence: CASSPGQGGQPQHF. The CDR3 DNA reads as TGTGCCAGCAGCCCGGGACAGGGGGGTCAGCCCCAGCATTTT.

This clonotype was counted a few times. The chain employs TRBV5-1 and TRBJ2-4; 12 bases fit TRBD2. From germline, CDR1 is SGHRS and CDR2 YFSETQ. CDR3 length equals 18 residues. Trimming at V came to 1 base and at J to 0 bases, leaving 5 bases not matched to a gene. CDR3 sequence (DNA): TGCGCCAGCAGCTTGACTAGCGGGAGGCCAGGAGCCAAAAACATTCAGTACTTC. Translated, it gives CASSLTSGRPGAKNIQYF. The complete variable domain, with remaining parts taken from reference TRBV5-1 and TRBJ2-4, reads KAGVTQTPRYLIKTRGQQVTLSCSPISGHRSVSWYQQTPGQGLQFLFEYFSETQRNKGNFPGRFSGRQFSNSRSEMNVSTLELGDSALYLCASSLTSGRPGAKNIQYFGAGTRLSVL.

The rearrangement uses TRBV12-3 or TRBV12-4 and TRBJ2-1; 11 nucleotides match TRBD2. This CDR3 has 14 residues. The trim removed 9 bases at V and 7 bases at J, leaving 8 bases unmatched. CDR3: CASLAGGPFNEQFF. As DNA, the CDR3 is TGTGCCAGTTTAGCGGGAGGGCCTTTTAATGAGCAGTTCTTC.

Only a few counts were recorded for this clonotype. The chain has TRBV6-1 and TRBJ2-1, with D perhaps TRBD2 (6 bases). V lost 10 bases and J lost 8, with 21 bases in between. The CDR3 loop spans 14 amino acids. The V gene's germline CDR1 is MNHNS and CDR2 SASEGT. The chain's CDR3 is CATHGTPIGDEQFF. The CDR3 DNA sequence: TGTGCCACGCACGGGACTCCGATTGGGGATGAGCAGTTCTTC.

This rearrangement joins TRBV10-3 to TRBJ2-7; 13 bases match TRBD2. J was trimmed by 0 bases and V by 10 bases; bases with no gene match: 3. Looked up from germline, CDR1 is ENHRY and CDR2 is SYGVKD. CDR3 length: 14 amino acids. This chain's CDR3 is CATRTSGSSYEQYV. CDR3 nucleotides: TGTGCCACCAGGACTAGCGGGAGCTCCTACGAGCAGTACGTC.

This rearrangement joins TRBV28 to TRBJ1-2; 8 bases agree with TRBD1. The V gene end was trimmed by 6 bases and the J gene end by 6 bases; junction bases not matched to a gene: 18. The CDR3 spans 17 residues. The V gene's germline CDR1 is MDHEN and CDR2 SYDVKM. The CDR3 is CASSPPTPAGQGHGYTF. The CDR3 DNA reads as TGTGCCAGCAGCCCCCCTACCCCCGCCGGACAGGGACATGGCTACACCTTC.

Only a few counts were recorded for this clonotype. The rearrangement uses TRBV18 and TRBJ2-1; D is unclear. V shed 0 bases and J shed 8 bases, with 11 bases lying between them. The CDR3 is 14 amino acids. Germline V gene data show CDR1 as KGHSH and CDR2 as LQKENI. The CDR3 region is CASSPPLPVDEQFF. CDR3 DNA: TGTGCCAGCTCACCACCGTTGCCAGTAGATGAGCAGTTCTTC.

This clonotype was seen only a few times. This chain uses TRBV6-5 with TRBJ2-2; D ambiguous. This CDR3 has 15 amino acids. Trimming stripped 7 bases from V and 1 base from J, with 13 bases between. The germline gives CDR1 MNHEY, CDR2 SVGAGI. The CDR3 here is CASITLVGNTGELFF. The CDR3 region has the DNA TGTGCCAGCATTACCTTGGTTGGGAACACCGGGGAGCTGTTTTTT.

This clonotype was seen more than once but under ten times. V is TRBV5-1 and J is TRBJ1-5; a possible D gene is TRBD1 (5 bases). V was shortened by 4 bases and J by 3 bases, with 14 bases between the two germline ends. From germline, CDR1 is SGHRS and CDR2 YFSETQ. This CDR3 spans 15 amino acids. The CDR3 DNA reads as TGCGCCAGCAGCAAGGACCCGGACAACAATCAGCCCCAGCATTTT. Its translation is CASSKDPDNNQPQHF.

This clonotype was counted at least ten times. CDR3 nucleotides: TGTGCCAGCAGTTCGACAGTCCGCTTAGGCTACACCTTC. This gives the protein CASSSTVRLGYTF. The chain links TRBV12-3 or TRBV12-4 to TRBJ1-2, with D possibly being TRBD1 (5 bases). This CDR3 contains 13 residues. V was shortened by 4 bases and J by 8 bases, with 14 bases between the two germline ends.

This clonotype was recorded once. The chain recombines TRBV6-1 with TRBJ2-1; 8 bases are a match to TRBD2. V dropped 2 bases and J dropped 4; count of bases not matched to a gene: 4. CDR3 length: 15 amino acids. CDR1 is MNHNS and CDR2 is SASEGT in the germline V gene. In nucleotides, the CDR3 is TGTGCCAGCAGTGAAAGGACTAGCAGTTACAATGAGCAGTTCTTC. Amino acid sequence: CASSERTSSYNEQFF.